Each of the 16 T cell receptor beta chains below was sequenced from the same sample in a study of shared clonotypes between healthy human individuals. Using immunoSEQ multiplex PCR, the repertoire was profiled, and TCRdb retains in-frame clones only, with some absent. The sample lists about 1,800,000 clones; about 94% were seen once. CD8 cells classed as naive were CD45RO-negative and positively selected for CCR7, excluding terminally differentiated effector memory CD45RA+ cells. Sequencing was performed on naive CD8+ T cells sorted from blood. The receptor source for this set is a man between 18 and 29 years old in good health.

This chain joins TRBV5-6 and TRBJ1-6, with no clear D. V shed 6 bases and J shed 0 bases, with 7 bases lying between them. The CDR3 runs to 14 residues. The germline CDR1 and CDR2 sequences are SGHDT and YYEEEE. In DNA, the CDR3 is TGTGCCAGCACTAAAAGCTCCTATAATTCACCCCTCCACTTT. This sequence encodes CASTKSSYNSPLHF.

V gene TRBV7-9 combines with J gene TRBJ2-3; D is ambiguous. The CDR3 runs to 15 residues. Germline CDR1 SEHNR, CDR2 FQNEAQ (reference sequence). Trimming took 2 bases from V and 2 from J, leaving 11 bases between them. The CDR3 sequence is CASSLKAGITDTQYF. The CDR3 coding sequence is TGTGCCAGCAGCTTAAAGGCAGGAATCACAGATACGCAGTATTTT.

This sequence joins TRBV2 and TRBJ1-5; D remains unclear. Germline values: CDR1 SNHLY, CDR2 FYNNEI. The CDR3 loop spans 15 amino acids. Trimming removed 2 bases from V and 7 bases from J, with 15 bases in between. The CDR3 nucleotides are TGTGCCAGCAGTGAATCCCCTATCTTGGACCAGCCCCAGCATTTT. This gives the protein CASSESPILDQPQHF.

This rearrangement joins TRBV30 to TRBJ2-1, with 11 bases aligning to TRBD2. The CDR3 is 14 residues long. CDR1 is GTSNPN and CDR2 is SVGIG in the germline V gene (reference sequence). Losses at the gene ends were 1 base for V and 6 bases for J; bases not matched to a gene: 2. The DNA of the CDR3 is TGTGCCTGGAGTGACGGGACTAGCGGCAATGAGCAGTTCTTC. Its protein is CAWSDGTSGNEQFF.

The chain has TRBV27 and TRBJ1-1, with 7 bases matching TRBD1. This CDR3 is built from 15 residues. Germline V gene data show CDR1 as MNHEY and CDR2 as SMNVEV (reference sequence). V gave up 3 bases and J gave up 1 base; unmatched junction bases: 5. CDR3 DNA: TGTGCCAGCAGTTTGGAGGGACAGACGAACACTGAAGCTTTCTTT. This gives the protein CASSLEGQTNTEAFF.

The V gene is TRBV7-2, the J gene TRBJ2-7; D is unresolved. Trimming took off 1 base at V and 4 bases at J, with 14 bases between the two ends. In germline, CDR1 is SGHTA, CDR2 FQGNSA. CDR3 length equals 15 residues. CDR3 loop: CASSLEGPYSYEQYF. CDR3 in DNA: TGTGCCAGCAGCTTAGAAGGACCGTACTCATACGAGCAGTACTTC.

As concerns this clone: Other DNA sequences in the sample encode the same CDR3. V is TRBV27 and J is TRBJ1-2; TRBD1 might be the D (6 bases). With 4 bases removed from V and 4 bases from J, the gap between germline ends came to 13 bases. Germline-derived CDR1 and CDR2 are MNHEY and SMNVEV (reference sequence). The CDR3 has 14 residues. In DNA form, the CDR3 reads TGTGCCAGCAGTTCGTACAGGGTGGGCTATGGCTACACCTTC. It specifies CASSSYRVGYGYTF.

The rearrangement joins TRBV7-2 to TRBJ2-7; D is undetermined. Germline CDR1 and CDR2: SGHTA and FQGNSA. The CDR3 runs 11 residues. Trimming left V 2 bases short and J 12 bases short, with 11 bases between. CDR3 in amino acids: CASSLWQQRYF. The CDR3 DNA is TGTGCCAGCAGCTTATGGCAACAGAGGTACTTC. Using reference TRBV7-2 and TRBJ2-7 for the parts outside the CDR3, the full variable domain is GAGVSQSPSNKVTEKGKDVELRCDPISGHTALYWYRQSLGQGLEFLIYFQGNSAPDKSGLPSDRFSAERTGGSVSTLTIQRTQQEDSAVYLCASSLWQQRYFGPGTRLTVT.

This sequence joins TRBV7-2 and TRBJ2-2; no reliable D call. V was trimmed by 1 base and J by 8 bases, leaving 17 bases between them. CDR3 size: 16 residues. Germline CDR1 reads SGHTA; CDR2 reads FQGNSA. In nucleotides, the CDR3 is TGTGCCAGCAGCTTAGTGTGGAGTAGCCTTGGGGGGGAGCTGTTTTTT. It translates to CASSLVWSSLGGELFF.

CDR3 bases: TGTGCCAGCAGTTTATTTCTAGGGCTAGCGGGAATGGAGACCCAGTACTTC. This sequence encodes CASSLFLGLAGMETQYF. This chain joins TRBV28 and TRBJ2-5, with 9 bases matching TRBD2. The CDR3 runs 17 residues. CDR1 and CDR2 from the germline V gene are MDHEN and SYDVKM. V gave up 1 base and J gave up 5 bases; unmatched junction bases: 11.

Of note for this clone: Different DNA sequences within this sample yield the same CDR3. The V call is TRBV19, the J call TRBJ2-7; no clear D. The V and J ends lost 1 base and 0 bases respectively, with 7 bases between them. This CDR3 has 14 residues. Germline V gene lookup returns CDR1 LNHDA and CDR2 SQIVND (reference sequence). CDR3 region: CASSIARSSYEQYF. The DNA of the CDR3 is TGTGCCAGTAGTATAGCCAGGTCCTCCTACGAGCAGTACTTC.

The V gene is TRBV27, the J gene TRBJ2-2, with TRBD2 identical over 9 bases. The CDR3 has 14 residues. With V trimmed by 8 bases and J by 7 bases, 8 bases remained unmatched. Germline V gene sequence: CDR1 MNHEY, CDR2 SMNVEV (reference sequence). CDR3 residues: CASRLAGRVGELFF. CDR3 sequence (DNA): TGTGCCAGCCGGCTAGCGGGAAGGGTCGGGGAGCTGTTTTTT.

The chain couples TRBV4-2 to TRBJ2-7; 11 nucleotides align to TRBD2. CDR1 and CDR2 (germline): LGHNA, YNFKEQ. The CDR3 runs to 17 residues. V trimming: 0 bases; J trimming: 3 bases; junction bases outside the gene matches: 7. CDR3 nucleotide sequence: TGTGCCAGCAGCCAAGATCCCCAACTAGCGGGAGACTACGAGCAGTACTTC. It yields the protein CASSQDPQLAGDYEQYF.

This chain joins TRBV7-2 and TRBJ2-1; 10 positions match TRBD2. V dropped 6 bases and J dropped 3; count of bases not matched to a gene: 5. Germline V gene sequence: CDR1 SGHTA, CDR2 FQGNSA. CDR3 length equals 15 residues. In DNA form, the CDR3 reads TGTGCCAGCAGTCTCGGGACTAGCGACTACAATGAGCAGTTCTTC. Protein: CASSLGTSDYNEQFF.

The V and J genes are TRBV11-3 and TRBJ2-1; D may match TRBD1 or TRBD2 (5 bases each). This CDR3 has 16 amino acids. The germline V gene encodes CDR1 SGHNT and CDR2 YENEEA. V lost 5 bases, J lost 1 base, and 15 bases lay in between. CDR3 DNA: TGTGCCAGCAGCCCTCGTGAGGGGATATCCTACAATGAGCAGTTCTTC. It specifies CASSPREGISYNEQFF.

The rearrangement links TRBV7-2 to TRBJ1-4, with TRBD1 matching 7 bases. Trimming cost V 3 bases and J 4 bases; bases outside gene matches: 8. Germline CDR1 and CDR2: SGHTA and FQGNSA. The CDR3 extends over 16 amino acids. The CDR3 sequence is CASSLGQGVVNEKLFF. CDR3 nucleotides: TGTGCCAGCAGCTTGGGCCAGGGGGTCGTTAATGAAAAACTGTTTTTT.